This T cell receptor (beta chain) was recovered during a study of cytomegalovirus exposure and HLA in healthy donors (TCRdb year 2017). Describing the broader study: An earlier analysis of 587 of the donors reported 276 Gb of sequence data and 117 million unique TCR beta sequences obtained from around 180 million T cells. To predict cytomegalovirus infection status, the study combined high-throughput TCR immunosequencing, statistical association of individual TCRs with disease status, and machine learning. Rather than drawing on any new phenotypic data, the later analysis identified candidate immune exposures from TCR beta sequences and the way those sequences occurred across donors. Typing coverage varied by locus: roughly 620-630 donors for A, B, C, DRB1 and DQB1; roughly 500 for DQA1; some 610 for DPA1; around 450 for DPB1. Donor age, sex, ethnicity and CMV serostatus were compiled together with the repertoire data. Every repertoire in the discovery cohort had been generated on one and the same sequencing platform. The study used immunosequencing to profile the T cell repertoires of approximately 650 subjects and linked those repertoires to cytomegalovirus serostatus. Roughly five DR-DQ haplotypes were handled as single units for association and clustering because linkage in the cohort was strong. Of the 300 to 450 genotyped donors, approximately 80% were placed in the genetic ancestry cluster associated with self-reported Caucasian donors. A separate validation cohort of approximately 120 different subjects was used in addition to the 666-subject first cohort. Genome-wide SNP genotypes for about three fifths of the roughly 670 donors were used in a later genetic analysis, which treated that subset as a discovery cohort. On average, roughly 250,000 unique TCR beta nucleotide sequences were sequenced per donor among about 400 genotyped donors of the cohort, with roughly 19% of those sequences being non-productive. A later analysis re-examined previously published TCR beta repertoires from several hundred donors and added high-resolution HLA genotyping to investigate patterns of TCR occurrence. About 280 gigabases of sequencing data and 70 million to 100 million unique TCR sequences made up an early release that covered some 640 HLA-typed donors. The study aimed to test whether signatures of past pathogen exposure could be identified by cataloging public T cell receptors. In an earlier analysis of more than 550 of the donors, high-throughput TCR beta sequencing was used to judge whether each TCR beta V gene segment behaved as functional or pseudogenic. Both class I and class II loci were covered by HLA typing, at four-digit resolution.

The method behind the library was the immunoSEQ multiplex PCR assay. For the multiplex PCR, a mixture combining 60 forward primers for TCR Vbeta segments and 13 reverse primers for TCR Jbeta segments was used. The CDR3 region of rearranged TCR beta genes was amplified from genomic DNA by a multiplex PCR assay. On the Illumina HiSeq System, the amplified TCR beta libraries were sequenced as 87-base-pair reads. Per the source publication's procedure: A later analysis tallied roughly 80 million unique TCR beta chains across the 610 or so repertoires, and around 12 million of those chains were shared by two or more donors. To remove PCR and sequencing errors, raw reads were error-corrected and collapsed into unique sequences using a nearest-neighbor algorithm that merged closely related sequences. Alignment of CDR3 sequences to IMGT reference sequences was used to assign V, D and J gene segments. Each retained sequence needed at least a six-nucleotide match to both a V gene segment and a J gene segment. A rearrangement was called productive if the CDR3 had no stop codons and remained in frame with V and J, and every other rearrangement was called non-productive. CDR3 was defined by IMGT convention, running from the second conserved V-encoded cysteine to the conserved J-encoded phenylalanine. Sequences without an unambiguous match to a single V gene segment were excluded from the earlier analysis of several hundred of the donors. An earlier analysis of 550 to 650 of the donors classified V segments as functional when productive rearrangements were above 56.7% and as segregating when the standard deviation between donors was above 5%. To diagnose cytomegalovirus status from the catalog of TCR beta chain sequences, a statistical classification framework was built. In a later analysis, TCR nucleotide sequences were compared against IMGT/GENE-DB human TR gene sequences so that V and J genes could be assigned. Using the TCRdist pipeline, a later analysis assigned CDR3 sequences along with most-parsimonious VDJ recombination scenarios. In a later analysis, every TCR beta chain was defined by the combination of its CDR3 amino acid sequence and its V-gene family, and reads without a unique V-gene family were dropped. A later analysis removed 600 or so highly shared, low-generation-probability nucleotide sequences to deal with suspected cross-contamination and a sequencing artifact. For each public chain, a later analysis derived a clonal expansion index from normalized ranks of inferred template counts within each repertoire. Generation probabilities in a later analysis came from a VDJ recombination model fitted to out-of-frame rearrangements, and those results were checked against IGoR. A later analysis scored TCR-TCR, TCR-HLA and TCR-CMV co-occurrence with hypergeometric tests, applying a repertoire-size bias correction to TCR pairs. In a later analysis, false discovery rates were estimated by permuting HLA or CMV assignments 20 times. In a later analysis, co-occurring TCRs were grouped with DBSCAN, and TCRdist sequence similarity was added when clustering was performed within HLA-allele-positive subsets. Co-occurrence clustering excluded repertoires with fewer than 30,000 or more than 120,000 public chains, plus five with anomalous nucleotide sharing. Entries here come from immuneACCESS through TCRdb and include only in-frame sequences with V and J called. Some clones fail to appear in such tables; in the studies checked, an unresolved V gene covers under half of the shortfall, and the cause of the remainder is unknown. V and J calls and clone size are given by that table; D and trimming were obtained from the DNA. This sample holds 70,000 to 95,000 clones; more than 80% were observed only once. The biggest ten clones account for under 2% of the sample.

On this clone: Its antigen is currently not known. Nothing much larger sits one base from this clone, and base qualities are not available.

V is clipped by 6 bases and J by 9 bases, and the sequence between their germline boundaries is 21 bases long. Per the germline V gene, MDHEN is the CDR1 and SYDVKM is the CDR2. The CDR3 contains 15 residues, cysteine and phenylalanine counted. The read is trimmed to its CDR3 DNA, 45 bases read in frame from base 1. In total, more than 500 healthy bone marrow donors made up the cohort. All cohort members were sampled while nominally healthy, although unrecorded immune exposures were likely present. The donor was CMV seronegative and was included in the group of 352 seronegative cohort members. A peripheral blood sample was provided by each donor, and peripheral blood mononuclear cells were used for TCR beta sequencing. Genomic DNA extraction from the blood cell samples was performed with the Qiagen DNeasy Blood Extraction Kit. Summary of the overall study and its limitations: A cluster of highly shared sequence variants was judged likely to be a technical artifact of the sequencing pipeline. Immune exposure information for the cohort was limited to CMV serostatus. A later genetic analysis reported fewer N-insertions in productive TCRs among donors in an Asian-associated ancestry cluster than the roughly 620-donor mean. According to a later analysis, parvovirus B19, influenza, CMV and Epstein-Barr virus appeared linked to several top co-occurrence clusters. A further reported finding was that TCR beta sequences accurately predicted the HLA-A and HLA-B alleles for most subjects in the first cohort. A later analysis found that HLA-associated TCR beta chains were more clonally expanded and had lower generation probabilities than equally common non-associated chains. In a later genetic analysis, a missense DCLRE1C variant was associated with V-gene and J-gene trimming of TCR beta chains, and the association was replicated in an independent cohort. Only TCR beta chains were sequenced in this cohort, and the absence of alpha or paired-chain data limited detectable features. The earlier analysis of almost 600 of the donors excluded fewer than 20 rarely observed V segments, including chromosome 9 orphons, because counts were too low. Assigning TCR associations to individual alleles was difficult when HLA alleles, especially DR and DQ, strongly co-occurred. According to a later analysis, most CMV-associated TCR beta chains appeared to be HLA-restricted, and the HLA associations seemed to be driven largely by CMV exposure. Because HLA typing was unavailable for some donors at each locus, only the typed subset was used in association tests. Sequencing depth was assumed to be roughly uniform across donors in the presence/absence analyses, though that assumption may not hold. The study listed 150 to 200 TCR beta chains as associated with cytomegalovirus. The 87-base-pair reads could not distinguish some IMGT-functional V segments, including TRBV6-2 and TRBV6-3, so those segments were excluded. The classifier was reported to diagnose cytomegalovirus status with high specificity and sensitivity in both the original cohort and the validation cohort. It was suggested by the authors that the approach could potentially be generalized to other disease states and immunological phenotypes. In an earlier analysis of about 550 of the donors, most TCR beta V segments were observed in productive rearrangements about 90% or about 30% of the time, broadly matching IMGT annotations. Most TCR sequences were seen in very few donors, while some public TCRs were found in many individuals. In a later analysis, the rate of TCR association differed among HLA loci, with DRB1 alleles having the most associated TCRs and HLA-C alleles having the fewest. A few of the identified cytomegalovirus-associated TCR beta chains were confirmed in vitro to be specific for cytomegalovirus antigens. Correlated functional status among segregating V segments might reflect linkage disequilibrium, but an unknown experimental factor could not be ruled out. In a later analysis, 15,000 to 20,000 TCR beta sequences were associated with specific HLA alleles at a false discovery rate of 0.05.

Rearrangement joined TRBV28 to TRBJ2-1; the D gene is perhaps TRBD1, from 5 matching bases. This clonotype was obtained from a woman aged 30 to 39 in good health and CMV-seronegative. Sequencing was carried out using PBMCs. Here is the DNA: TGTGCCAGCAGGGGGCAGGGTAGCAGGGCTGGTGAGCAGTTCTTC. This sequence encodes CASRGQGSRAGEQFF.